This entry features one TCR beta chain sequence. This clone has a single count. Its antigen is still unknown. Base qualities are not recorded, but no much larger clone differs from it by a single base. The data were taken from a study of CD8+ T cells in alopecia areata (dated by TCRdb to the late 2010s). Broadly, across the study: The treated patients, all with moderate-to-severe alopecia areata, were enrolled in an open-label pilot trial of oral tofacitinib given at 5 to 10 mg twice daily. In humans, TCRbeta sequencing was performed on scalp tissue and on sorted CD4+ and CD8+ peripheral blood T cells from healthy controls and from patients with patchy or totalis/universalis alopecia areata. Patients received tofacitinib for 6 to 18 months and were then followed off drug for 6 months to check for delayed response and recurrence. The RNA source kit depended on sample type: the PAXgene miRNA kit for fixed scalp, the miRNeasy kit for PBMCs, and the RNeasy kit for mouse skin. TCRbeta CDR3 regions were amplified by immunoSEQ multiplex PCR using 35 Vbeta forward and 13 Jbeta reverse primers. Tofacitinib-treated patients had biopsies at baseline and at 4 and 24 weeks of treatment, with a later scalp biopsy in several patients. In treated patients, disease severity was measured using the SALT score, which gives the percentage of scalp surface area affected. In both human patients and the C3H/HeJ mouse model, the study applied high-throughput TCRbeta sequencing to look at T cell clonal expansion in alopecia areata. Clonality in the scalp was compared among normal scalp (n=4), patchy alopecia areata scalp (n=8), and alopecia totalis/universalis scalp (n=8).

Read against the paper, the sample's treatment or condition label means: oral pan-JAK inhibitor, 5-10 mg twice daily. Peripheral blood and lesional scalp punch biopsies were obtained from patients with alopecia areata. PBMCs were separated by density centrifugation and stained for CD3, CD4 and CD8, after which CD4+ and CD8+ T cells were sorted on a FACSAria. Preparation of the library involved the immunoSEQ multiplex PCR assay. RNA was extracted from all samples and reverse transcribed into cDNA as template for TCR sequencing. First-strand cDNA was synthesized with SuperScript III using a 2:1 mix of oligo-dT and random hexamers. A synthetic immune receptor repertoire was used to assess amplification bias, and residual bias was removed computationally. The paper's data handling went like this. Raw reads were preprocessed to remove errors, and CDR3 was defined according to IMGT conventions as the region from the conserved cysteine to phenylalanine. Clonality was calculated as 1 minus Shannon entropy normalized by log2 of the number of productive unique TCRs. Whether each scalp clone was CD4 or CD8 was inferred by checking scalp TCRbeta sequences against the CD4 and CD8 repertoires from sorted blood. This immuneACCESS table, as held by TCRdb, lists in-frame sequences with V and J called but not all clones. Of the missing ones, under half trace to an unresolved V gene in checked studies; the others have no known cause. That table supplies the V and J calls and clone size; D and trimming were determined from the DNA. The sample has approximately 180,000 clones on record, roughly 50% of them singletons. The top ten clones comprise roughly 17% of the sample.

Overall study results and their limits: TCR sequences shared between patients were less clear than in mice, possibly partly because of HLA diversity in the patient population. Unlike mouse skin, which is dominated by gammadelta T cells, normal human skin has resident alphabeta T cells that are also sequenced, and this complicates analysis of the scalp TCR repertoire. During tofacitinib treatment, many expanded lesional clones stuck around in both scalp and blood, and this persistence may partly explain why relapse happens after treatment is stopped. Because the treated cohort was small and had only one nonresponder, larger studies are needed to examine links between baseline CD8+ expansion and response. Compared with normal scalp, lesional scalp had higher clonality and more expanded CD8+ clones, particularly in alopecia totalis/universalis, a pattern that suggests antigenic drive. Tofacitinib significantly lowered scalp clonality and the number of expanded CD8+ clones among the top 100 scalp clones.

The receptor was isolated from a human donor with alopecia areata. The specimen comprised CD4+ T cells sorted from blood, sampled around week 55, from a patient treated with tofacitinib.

This receptor carries the CDR3 CASKVSGGSNQPQHF. The DNA sequence is given as TGTGCCAGCAAGGTGTCGGGTGGGAGCAATCAGCCCCAGCATTTT. This chain joins TRBV6-5 to TRBJ1-5; a confident D gene designation cannot be given. Reading the germline V gene gives CDR1 MNHEY and CDR2 SVGAGI. The cysteine opens and the phenylalanine closes a CDR3 of 15 amino acids. This entry keeps only the CDR3 DNA: 45 bases, framed from base 1. V drops 7 bases and J drops 1 base, leaving 14 bases in between.